This T cell receptor (beta chain) stems from a study of blood T cell repertoires in COVID-19. Libraries were prepared by immunoSEQ multiplex PCR; TCRdb keeps only in-frame clonotypes and omits some of them. Of 110,000 to 150,000 clones listed, approximately 90% are singletons. Clinical histories supplied by participants themselves formed the basis of cohort assignment. This clone occurred a few times. The clonotype originates from a man aged 50 to 60 who had recovered from COVID-19. The sample was PBMCs or T cells enriched from blood (not recorded which).

The CDR3 protein is CASRTTGGSLYYGYTF. CDR3 DNA sequence: TGTGCCAGCAGGACAACAGGGGGCAGTCTTTACTATGGCTACACCTTC. The gene calls are TRBV2 and TRBJ1-2; TRBD1 aligns across 9 bases. CDR1 is SNHLY and CDR2 is FYNNEI in the germline V gene. CDR3 length equals 16 residues. With V trimmed by 6 bases and J by 3 bases, 11 bases remained unmatched.